This T cell receptor beta chain was observed in a study of a mutant IDH1 vaccine in newly diagnosed glioma. The time point was: week 47, end of study. Each dose delivered 300 ug of mutant IDH1 20-mer peptide subcutaneously with imiquimod. Clones were read by immunoSEQ multiplex PCR, and TCRdb kept only the in-frame ones, dropping some. The table includes around 30,000 clones, about nine tenths detected once. V shed 6 bases and J 4 bases; nucleotides not matched to a gene: 3. CDR1 and CDR2 (germline): MDHEN, SYDVKM. This CDR3 comprises 13 residues. Turning to this clone: The target antigen is unknown.

This TCR came from a man aged 35 to 55 with glioma. Sequencing was performed on PBMCs, taken from a glioma patient whose treatment included an IDH1 peptide vaccine. The rearrangement links TRBV28 to TRBJ2-1, with 7 nucleotides matching TRBD1. The CDR3 DNA reads as TGTGCCAGCAGCGGACAGGCATACAATGAGCAGTTCTTC. This translates into CASSGQAYNEQFF.